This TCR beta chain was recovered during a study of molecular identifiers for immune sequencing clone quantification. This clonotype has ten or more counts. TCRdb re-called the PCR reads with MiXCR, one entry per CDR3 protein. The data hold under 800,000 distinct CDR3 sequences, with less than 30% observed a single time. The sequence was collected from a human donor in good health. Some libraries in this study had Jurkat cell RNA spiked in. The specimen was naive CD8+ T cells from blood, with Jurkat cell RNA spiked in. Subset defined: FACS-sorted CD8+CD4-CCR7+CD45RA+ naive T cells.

This CDR3 reads CASAVGTGTDTQYF. CDR3 nucleotides: TGTGCCAGCGCAGTCGGGACCGGCACAGATACGCAGTATTTT. This sequence joins TRBV6-5 and TRBJ2-3; the D call may be TRBD1 or TRBD2 (5 bases each). The CDR3 is made up of 14 amino acids. CDR1 and CDR2 from the germline V gene are MNHEY and SVGAGI. The V and J ends lost 8 bases and 1 base respectively, with 13 bases between them.